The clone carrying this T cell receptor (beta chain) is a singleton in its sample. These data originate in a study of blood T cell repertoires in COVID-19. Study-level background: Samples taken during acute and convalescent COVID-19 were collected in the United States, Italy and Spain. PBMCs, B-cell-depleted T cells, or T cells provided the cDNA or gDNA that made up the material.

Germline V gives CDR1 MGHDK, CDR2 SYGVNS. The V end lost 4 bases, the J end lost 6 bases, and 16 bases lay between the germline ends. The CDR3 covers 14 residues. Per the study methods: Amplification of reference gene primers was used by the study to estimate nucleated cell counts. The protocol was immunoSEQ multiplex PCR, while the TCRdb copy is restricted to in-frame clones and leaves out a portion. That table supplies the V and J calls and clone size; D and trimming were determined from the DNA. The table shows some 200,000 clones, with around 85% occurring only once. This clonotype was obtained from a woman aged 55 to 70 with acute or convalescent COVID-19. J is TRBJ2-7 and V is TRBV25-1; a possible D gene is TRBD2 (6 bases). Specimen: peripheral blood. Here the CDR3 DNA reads TGTGCCAGCAGTGTCGGAGGGAGACCAGGCGAGCAGTACTTC. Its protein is CASSVGGRPGEQYF.